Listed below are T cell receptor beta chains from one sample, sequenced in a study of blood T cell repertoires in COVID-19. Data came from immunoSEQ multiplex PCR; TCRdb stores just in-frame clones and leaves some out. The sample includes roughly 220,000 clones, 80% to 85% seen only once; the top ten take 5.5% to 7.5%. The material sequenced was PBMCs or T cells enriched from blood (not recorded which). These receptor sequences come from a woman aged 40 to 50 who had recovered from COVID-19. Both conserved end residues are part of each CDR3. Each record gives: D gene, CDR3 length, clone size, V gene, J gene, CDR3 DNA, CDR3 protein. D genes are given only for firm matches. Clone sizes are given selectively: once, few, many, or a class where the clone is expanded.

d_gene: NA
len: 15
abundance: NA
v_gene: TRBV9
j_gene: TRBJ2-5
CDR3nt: TGTGCCAGCAGCGGATACAGTACCTCGTCGGAGACCCAGTACTTC
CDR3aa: CASSGYSTSSETQYF

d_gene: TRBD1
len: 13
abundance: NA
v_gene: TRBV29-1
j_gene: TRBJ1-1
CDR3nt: TGCAGCGTTGACCCACAGGGGGACACTGAAGCTTTCTTT
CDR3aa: CSVDPQGDTEAFF

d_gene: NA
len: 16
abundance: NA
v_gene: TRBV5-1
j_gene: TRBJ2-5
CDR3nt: TGCGCCAGCAGATCTCGAGGACACAATAGCCAAGAGACCCAGTACTTC
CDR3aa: CASRSRGHNSQETQYF

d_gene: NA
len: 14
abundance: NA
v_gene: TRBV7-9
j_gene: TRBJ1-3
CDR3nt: TGTGCCAGCAGCTCTCGGGGTACGGGAAACACCATATATTTT
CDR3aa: CASSSRGTGNTIYF

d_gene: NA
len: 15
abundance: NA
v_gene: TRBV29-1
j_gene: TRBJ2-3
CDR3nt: TGCAGCGTTAATACCATGTCCGGGGTCACAGATACGCAGTATTTT
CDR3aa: CSVNTMSGVTDTQYF

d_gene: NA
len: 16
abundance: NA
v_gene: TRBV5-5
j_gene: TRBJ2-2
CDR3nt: TGTGCCAGCACCACCCTCGCCAGGTACCACACCGGGGAGCTGTTTTTT
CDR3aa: CASTTLARYHTGELFF

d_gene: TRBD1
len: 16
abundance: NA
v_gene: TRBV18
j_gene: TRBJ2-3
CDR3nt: TGTGCCAGCTCATCAACAGGGGCCCTTAGCACAGATACGCAGTATTTT
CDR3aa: CASSSTGALSTDTQYF

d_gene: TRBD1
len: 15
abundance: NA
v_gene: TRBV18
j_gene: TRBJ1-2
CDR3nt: TGTGCCAGCTCACGCCGATCGGACAGGGAGGGCGGCTACACCTTC
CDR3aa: CASSRRSDREGGYTF

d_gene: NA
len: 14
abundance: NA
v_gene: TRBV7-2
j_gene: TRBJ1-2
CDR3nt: TGTGCCAGCAGCTTAGTTCGGAGGGCAGCATGCTACACCTTC
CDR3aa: CASSLVRRAACYTF

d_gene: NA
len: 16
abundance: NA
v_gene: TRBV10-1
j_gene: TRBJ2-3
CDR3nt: TGCGCCAGCAGTGAGTCGGGAGCGCCTAGCACAGATACGCAGTATTTT
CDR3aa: CASSESGAPSTDTQYF

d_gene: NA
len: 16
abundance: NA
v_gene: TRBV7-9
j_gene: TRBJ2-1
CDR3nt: TGTGCCAGCAGCTTAGCCGGGACACACGCTTCCGATGAGCAGTTCTTC
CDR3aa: CASSLAGTHASDEQFF

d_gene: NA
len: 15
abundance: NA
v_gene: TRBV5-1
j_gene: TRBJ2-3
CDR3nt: TGCGCCAGCAGCTTCTCAGGGGCGGACACAGATACGCAGTATTTT
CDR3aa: CASSFSGADTDTQYF

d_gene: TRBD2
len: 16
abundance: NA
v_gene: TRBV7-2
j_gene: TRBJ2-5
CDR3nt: TGTGCCAGCAGCCTATGGACTAGCGGGAGCCAAGAGACCCAGTACTTC
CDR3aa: CASSLWTSGSQETQYF

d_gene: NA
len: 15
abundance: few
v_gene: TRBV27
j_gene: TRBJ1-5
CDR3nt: TGTGCCAGCACCCCGACAGCAAATAGCAATCAGCCCCAGCATTTT
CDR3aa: CASTPTANSNQPQHF

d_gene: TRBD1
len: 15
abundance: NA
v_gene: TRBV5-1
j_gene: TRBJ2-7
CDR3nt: TGCGCCAGCAGTATTATGTGGACAGGATCCTACGAGCAGTACTTC
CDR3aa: CASSIMWTGSYEQYF

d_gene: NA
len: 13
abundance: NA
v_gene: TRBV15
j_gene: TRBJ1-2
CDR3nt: TGTGCCACCAGGGGTAGCGGGGGCGATGGCTACACCTTC
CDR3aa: CATRGSGGDGYTF

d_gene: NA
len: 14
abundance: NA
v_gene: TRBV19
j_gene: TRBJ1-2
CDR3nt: TGTGCCAGCATGTTCAAGGGAGCTAACTATGGCTACACCTTC
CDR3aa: CASMFKGANYGYTF

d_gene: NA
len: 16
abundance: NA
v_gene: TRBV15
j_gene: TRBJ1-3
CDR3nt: TGTGCCACCAGCAGAGATCTTCCGGGTTCTGGAAACACCATATATTTT
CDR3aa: CATSRDLPGSGNTIYF

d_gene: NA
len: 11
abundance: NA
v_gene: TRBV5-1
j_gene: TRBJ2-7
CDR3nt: TGCGCCATCCCTACCAACTACGAGCAGTACTTC
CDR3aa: CAIPTNYEQYF

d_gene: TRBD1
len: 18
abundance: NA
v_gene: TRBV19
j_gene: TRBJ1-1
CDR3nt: TGTGCCAGTAGTATAGAAGGGGCAGGGGGCTTCGAGAACACTGAAGCTTTCTTT
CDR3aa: CASSIEGAGGFENTEAFF

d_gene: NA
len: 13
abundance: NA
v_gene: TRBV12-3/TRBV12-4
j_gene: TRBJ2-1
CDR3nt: TGTGCCAGCAGTGATACTTTAAGAGGCGAACAGTTCTTC
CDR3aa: CASSDTLRGEQFF

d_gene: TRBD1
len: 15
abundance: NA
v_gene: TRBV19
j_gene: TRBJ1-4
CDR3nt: TGTGCCAGTAAGGGCAAGGACAGGGTGAATGAAAAACTGTTTTTT
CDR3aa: CASKGKDRVNEKLFF

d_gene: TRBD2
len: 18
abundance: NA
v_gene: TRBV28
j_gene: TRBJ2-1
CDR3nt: TGTGCCAGCACAAGACTAGCCTTGAGGGAAATATCCTACAATGAGCAGTTCTTC
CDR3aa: CASTRLALREISYNEQFF

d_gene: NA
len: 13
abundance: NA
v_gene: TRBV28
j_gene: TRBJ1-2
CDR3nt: TGTGCCAGCAGTCCAGGAACGACCTATGGCTACACCTTC
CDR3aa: CASSPGTTYGYTF

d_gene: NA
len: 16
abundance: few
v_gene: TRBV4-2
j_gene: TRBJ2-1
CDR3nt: TGTGCCAGCAGCCAAGGCGGGCTAGCGGGACAGGAAGAGCAGTTCTTC
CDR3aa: CASSQGGLAGQEEQFF

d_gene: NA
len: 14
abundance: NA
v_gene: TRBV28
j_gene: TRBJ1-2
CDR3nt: TGTGCCAGCATCACCTACGGCCGGGGTGGCGGCTACACCTTC
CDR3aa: CASITYGRGGGYTF

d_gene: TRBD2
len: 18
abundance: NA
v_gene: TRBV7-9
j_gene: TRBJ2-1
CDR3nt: TGTGCCAGCAGCCGATACGTGGCACTAGCGGGAGAAATTAATGAGCAGTTCTTC
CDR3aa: CASSRYVALAGEINEQFF

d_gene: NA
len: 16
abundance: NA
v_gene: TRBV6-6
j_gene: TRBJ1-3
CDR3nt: TGTGCCAGCAGTTACTCGTGGCGGGTTTTAGAAAACACCATATATTTT
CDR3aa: CASSYSWRVLENTIYF

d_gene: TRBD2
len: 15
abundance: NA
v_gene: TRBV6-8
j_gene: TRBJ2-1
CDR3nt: TGTGCCAGCAGTTCGGGACTAGCGATCCACGATGAGCAGTTCTTC
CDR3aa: CASSSGLAIHDEQFF

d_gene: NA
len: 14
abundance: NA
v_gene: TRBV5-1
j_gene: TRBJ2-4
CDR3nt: TGCGCCAGCAGCTTGGGGGCTGCAGAAAACATTCAGTACTTC
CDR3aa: CASSLGAAENIQYF

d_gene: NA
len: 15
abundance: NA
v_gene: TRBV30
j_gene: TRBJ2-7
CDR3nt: TGTGCCTGGAGGCAGGTGTGGCGCACCTCCTACGAGCAGTACTTC
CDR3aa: CAWRQVWRTSYEQYF

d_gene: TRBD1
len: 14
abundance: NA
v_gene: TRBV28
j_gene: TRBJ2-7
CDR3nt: TGTGCCAGCAGTTTCAGACAGGGGGCTGGAGAGCAGTACTTC
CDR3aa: CASSFRQGAGEQYF

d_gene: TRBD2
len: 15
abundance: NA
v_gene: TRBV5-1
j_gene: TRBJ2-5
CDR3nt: TGCGCCAGCGGGGCTAGCGGGAGGGATCAAGAGACCCAGTACTTC
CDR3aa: CASGASGRDQETQYF

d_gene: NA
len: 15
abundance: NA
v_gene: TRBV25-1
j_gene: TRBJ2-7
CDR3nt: TGTGCCAGCAGTGATGCGGGACAGTTAACCTACGAGCAGTACTTC
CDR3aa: CASSDAGQLTYEQYF

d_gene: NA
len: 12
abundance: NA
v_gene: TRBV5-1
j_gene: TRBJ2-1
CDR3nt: TGCGCCAGCAGCCTCGGCGGTAATGAGCAGTTCTTC
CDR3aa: CASSLGGNEQFF

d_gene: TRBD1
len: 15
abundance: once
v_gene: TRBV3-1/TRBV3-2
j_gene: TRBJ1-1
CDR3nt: TGTGCCAGCAGCCAAACCAGGGGGCGCCTCACTGAAGCTTTCTTT
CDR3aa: CASSQTRGRLTEAFF

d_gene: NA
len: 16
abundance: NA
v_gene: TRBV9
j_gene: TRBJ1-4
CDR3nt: TGTGCCAGCAGCGGGGGAGGCAGCCTTCTAGATGAAAAACTGTTTTTT
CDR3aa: CASSGGGSLLDEKLFF

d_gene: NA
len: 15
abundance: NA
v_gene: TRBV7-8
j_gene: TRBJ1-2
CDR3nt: TGTGCCAGCAGCTTAGGGTGGGGCGCAGGATATGGCTACACCTTC
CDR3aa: CASSLGWGAGYGYTF

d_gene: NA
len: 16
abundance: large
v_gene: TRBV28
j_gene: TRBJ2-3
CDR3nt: TGTGCCAGCAGCATAGTGGGTCGGACTAGCACAGATACGCAGTATTTT
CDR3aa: CASSIVGRTSTDTQYF

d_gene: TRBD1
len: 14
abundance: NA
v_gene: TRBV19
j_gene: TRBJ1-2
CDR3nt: TGTGCCAGTACCCGGACAGGGGGTTTGGGTGGCTACACCTTC
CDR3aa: CASTRTGGLGGYTF

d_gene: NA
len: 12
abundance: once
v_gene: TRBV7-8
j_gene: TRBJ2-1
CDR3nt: TGTGCCAGCAGCCGACCCAACAATGAGCAGTTCTTC
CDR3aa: CASSRPNNEQFF

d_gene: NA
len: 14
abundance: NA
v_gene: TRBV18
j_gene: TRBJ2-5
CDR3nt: TGTGCCAGCTCACCCAGTAGGGGCGAAGAGACCCAGTACTTC
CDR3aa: CASSPSRGEETQYF

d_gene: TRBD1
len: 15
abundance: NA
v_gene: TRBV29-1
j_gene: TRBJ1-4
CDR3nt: TGCAGCGTTGCCCTCTACAGGGGAGCTAATGAAAAACTGTTTTTT
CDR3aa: CSVALYRGANEKLFF